This TCR beta chain was documented in a study of T cells in Graves' hyperthyroidism and ophthalmopathy. A roughly 10 ml volume of fresh peripheral blood provided the PBMCs. The source material, RNA transcripts, was used to amplify TCR beta CDR3 regions. The TCR CDR3 first-round RT-PCR relied on the HTBI primer set. From the multiplex PCR reads, TCRdb called clonotypes with MiXCR, one entry per CDR3 protein. The sample lists about 59,000 distinct CDR3 sequences, about 53% occurring once. This clonotype has a single count. In germline, CDR1 is KGHDR, CDR2 SFDVKD. V gave up 3 bases and J gave up 4 bases, with 11 bases separating them. The CDR3 has 14 residues.

The specimen was blood. The chain recombines TRBV24-1 with TRBJ2-5; weak D call: TRBD1 (6 bases). This receptor was identified in a woman between 55 and 75 years old with Graves' ophthalmopathy. CDR3 in DNA: TGTGCCACCAGTGATCCAGGGGAGCCAGAGACCCAGTACTTC. The encoded protein is CATSDPGEPETQYF.